The 17 T cell receptor beta chains below were found in one sample sequenced in a study of blood T cells in healthy people across ages. Combining a sample-barcoded 5' primer with a J-beta primer mix, a second PCR ran for about 7 to 11 cycles. TCRdb passed the 5' RACE reads through MiXCR, listing each CDR3 protein once. Of fewer than 2 million distinct CDR3 sequences in the sample, roughly two fifths were seen once. The specimen was blood. The receptor source for this set is a human donor in good health.

The table lists this clonotype with a few counts. This chain links TRBV11-1 with TRBJ2-5, with 8 bases aligning to TRBD1. Germline values: CDR1 SGHAT, CDR2 FQDESV (reference sequence). The ends lost 4 bases at V and 2 bases at J; junction bases unmatched: 9. The CDR3 length is 16 residues. As DNA, the CDR3 is TGTGCCAGCAGCTCCTCGACAGGGGTAACACAAGAGACCCAGTACTTC. Protein: CASSSSTGVTQETQYF.

This chain uses TRBV3-1 with TRBJ1-5; the match to TRBD1 covers 8 bases. The CDR3 runs 17 residues. V gave up 0 bases and J gave up 2 bases; unmatched junction bases: 6. Germline V CDR1 and CDR2: LGHDT, YNNKEL (reference sequence). This CDR3 is CASSQDFSGQGNQPQHF. In DNA form, the CDR3 reads TGTGCCAGCAGCCAAGATTTTTCGGGACAGGGCAATCAGCCCCAGCATTTT.

This clonotype was found a few times. The chain recombines TRBV11-2 with TRBJ1-2; 8 bases fit TRBD1. The length of the CDR3 is 16 residues. The germline gives CDR1 SGHAT, CDR2 FQNNGV. V trimming: 4 bases; J trimming: 2 bases; junction bases outside the gene matches: 9. CDR3 in DNA: TGTGCCAGCAGCTCCCCCCGGGACAGGTTCAACTATGGCTACACCTTC. This encodes CASSSPRDRFNYGYTF.

This clonotype was picked up a small number of times. The chain recombines TRBV29-1 with TRBJ1-2, with TRBD1 identical over 11 bases. The V gene end was trimmed by 4 bases and the J gene end by 1 base; junction bases not matched to a gene: 2. Germline V CDR1 and CDR2: SQVTM, ANQGSEA. The length of the CDR3 is 14 residues. The CDR3 DNA reads TGCAGCGTTGGGACAGGGGGCCTTAACTATGGCTACACCTTC. As protein: CSVGTGGLNYGYTF.

This clonotype has just a few counts. The chain has TRBV7-2 and TRBJ1-2; D unclear. Germline loops: CDR1 SGHTA, CDR2 FQGNSA. CDR3 size: 16 residues. Trimming took off 5 bases at V and 8 bases at J, with 24 bases between the two ends. The CDR3 DNA reads TGTGCCAGCAGCCTAGACACAGCCTTGACCCGCGCCGGCTACACCTTC. This translates into CASSLDTALTRAGYTF.

This clonotype was observed a few times. Relative to the germline gene, one junction end is altered; a read error may explain this. This chain uses TRBV7-2 with TRBJ2-5; 7 bases line up with TRBD1. The V gene's germline CDR1 is SGHTA and CDR2 FQGNSA. This CDR3 has 15 amino acids. The CDR3 DNA sequence: TGTGCCAGCAGCCCCCGGGACAGCCCCCAAGGGACCCAGTACTTC. Translation: CASSPRDSPQGTQYF.

This clonotype was seen only a few times. V and J are TRBV7-7 and TRBJ2-5, with unresolved D. Trimming stripped 2 bases from V and 5 bases from J, with 9 bases between. There are 13 residues in the CDR3. Germline V gene lookup returns CDR1 SSHAT and CDR2 FNYEAQ (reference sequence). The CDR3 DNA is TGTGCCAGCAGCTTAAACGTTAGGGAGACCCAGTACTTC. It is translated as CASSLNVRETQYF. Looking up the rest from reference TRBV7-7 and TRBJ2-5 gives the full variable domain: GAGVSQSPRYKVTKRGQDVTLRCDPISSHATLYWYQQALGQGPEFLTYFNYEAQPDKSGLPSDRFSAERPEGSISTLTIQRTEQRDSAMYRCASSLNVRETQYFGPGTRLLVL.

This clonotype was seen a handful of times. The chain uses TRBV4-1 and TRBJ1-2, with D unresolved. The CDR3 runs 14 residues. V shed 1 base and J shed 3 bases, with 9 bases lying between them. The V gene's germline CDR1 is MGHRA and CDR2 YSYEKL. The CDR3 loop is CASSQGGAYYGYTF. CDR3 nucleotides: TGCGCCAGCAGCCAAGGAGGCGCTTACTATGGCTACACCTTC.

The chain has TRBV4-2 and TRBJ2-4, with 7 bases fitting TRBD1. This CDR3 contains 15 residues. From germline, CDR1 is LGHNA and CDR2 YNFKEQ. J gave up 6 bases and V 4 bases, and 9 bases lay outside the gene matches. The CDR3 nucleotides are TGTGCCAGCAGCCGAGACAGGGCTGGGGGAAACATTCAGTACTTC. Its translation is CASSRDRAGGNIQYF.

The V call is TRBV20-1, the J call TRBJ1-2; D is unresolved. CDR1 and CDR2 from the germline V gene are DFQATT and SNEGSKA (reference sequence). Trimming shortened V by 5 bases and J by 8 bases, and 12 bases separated the two germline ends. CDR3 length: 11 residues. The CDR3: CSAGKGYGYTF. As DNA, the CDR3 is TGCAGTGCTGGAAAGGGCTACGGCTACACCTTC.

This clonotype has a single count. The chain employs TRBV5-1 and TRBJ2-5; D tentatively fits TRBD1 or TRBD2 (5 bases each). The CDR3 contains 15 residues. Germline V CDR1 and CDR2: SGHRS, YFSETQ. Trimming removed 4 bases from V and 4 bases from J, with 17 bases in between. The CDR3 DNA sequence: TGCGCCAGCAGCGAACAGCCCTCTGGGGGAGAGACCCAGTACTTC. It codes for CASSEQPSGGETQYF.

In this sample, this clonotype turned up once. The chain uses TRBV12-3 or TRBV12-4 and TRBJ1-1; D remains unclear. Trimming removed 0 bases at V and 6 bases at J, with 8 bases between. This CDR3 has 13 amino acids. CDR3 protein: CASSLASFAEAFF. The CDR3, as DNA: TGTGCCAGCAGTTTAGCCAGTTTCGCTGAAGCTTTCTTT.

This clonotype showed up just a few times. The chain uses TRBV12-3 or TRBV12-4 and TRBJ1-2; tentative D call: TRBD1 (5 bases). The CDR3 is 11 amino acids. V was shortened by 4 bases and J by 10 bases, with 10 bases between the two germline ends. CDR3: CASSYRQLYTF. DNA for the CDR3: TGTGCCAGCAGTTATAGACAGCTCTACACCTTC.

J is TRBJ2-7 and V is TRBV6-1; 7 bases map to TRBD1. Germline CDR1 reads MNHNS; CDR2 reads SASEGT. The V gene end was trimmed by 4 bases and the J gene end by 1 base; junction bases not matched to a gene: 10. The CDR3 extends over 16 amino acids. The CDR3 loop is CASSAGTGAISYEQYF. The CDR3 DNA follows: TGTGCCAGCAGTGCTGGAACAGGGGCCATATCCTACGAGCAGTACTTC.

V gene TRBV5-6 combines with J gene TRBJ2-3; D is tentatively TRBD1 or TRBD2 (5 bases each). Germline CDR1 is SGHDT and CDR2 is YYEEEE. V was clipped by 7 bases and J by 2 bases, with 17 bases between them. The CDR3 covers 15 residues. CDR3 bases: TGTGCCAGCCAAAGAAGTCTGGGGGTCACAGATACGCAGTATTTT. This sequence encodes CASQRSLGVTDTQYF.

The chain carries TRBV6-2 or TRBV6-3 and TRBJ1-2; D might be TRBD1 (6 bases). The CDR3 covers 12 residues. V was cut by 6 bases and J by 12 bases, with 17 bases left in between. The V gene's germline CDR1 is MNHEY and CDR2 SVGEGT. The CDR3 loop reads CASRQGLRANTF. The DNA for the CDR3 is TGTGCCAGCAGACAGGGCCTTCGAGCAAACACCTTC.

CDR3 sequence (DNA): TGTGCCACCAGCAGAGATCGACAGGGTCTCTCCGAGCAGTACTTC. Amino acids: CATSRDRQGLSEQYF. The chain uses TRBV15 and TRBJ2-7; the match to TRBD1 covers 7 bases. The CDR3 runs to 15 residues. The junction had 8 bases not matched to a gene; V was cut back by 0 bases and J by 6 bases. The germline CDR1 and CDR2 sequences are LNHNV and YYDKDF (reference sequence).